The 24 T cell receptor beta chains below were found in one sample sequenced in a study of blood T cell repertoires in COVID-19. Libraries were prepared by immunoSEQ multiplex PCR; TCRdb keeps only in-frame clonotypes and omits some of them. The sample includes 30,000 to 35,000 clones, around 90% of them seen just once. Input material: peripheral blood. All receptors come from a man between 65 and 79 years old with acute or convalescent COVID-19.

V gene TRBV19 combines with J gene TRBJ1-2; no clear D gene. This CDR3 is built from 16 residues. Trimming shortened V by 0 bases and J by 5 bases, and 16 bases separated the two germline ends. In germline, CDR1 is LNHDA, CDR2 SQIVND (reference sequence). The CDR3 here is CASSIDRGSGAYGYTF. CDR3 DNA: TGTGCCAGTAGTATAGATCGGGGATCCGGTGCTTATGGCTACACCTTC.

As DNA, the CDR3 is TGTGCCATCAGGGGGGGGATCGGGGCTGGCACTGAAGCTTTCTTT. As protein: CAIRGGIGAGTEAFF. V usage is TRBV10-3 and J usage is TRBJ1-1, with D perhaps TRBD1 (5 bases). The V and J ends lost 6 bases and 4 bases respectively, with 18 bases between them. CDR3 length: 15 amino acids. CDR1 is ENHRY, CDR2 SYGVKD, per germline.

V is TRBV12-3 or TRBV12-4 and J is TRBJ1-2; 8 bases fit TRBD1. The CDR3 sequence is 12 residues long. V dropped 6 bases and J dropped 8; count of bases not matched to a gene: 5. The CDR3 spells CASRAGGRGYTF. CDR3 in DNA: TGTGCCAGCAGGGCAGGGGGCAGGGGCTACACCTTC.

This clone was seen a few times. The rearrangement links TRBV5-1 to TRBJ2-2; TRBD2 matches 7 bases. Per germline, CDR1 SGHRS and CDR2 YFSETQ. The CDR3 runs to 16 residues. Trimming removed 6 bases from V and 2 bases from J; junction bases left unmatched: 10. The CDR3 loop reads CASTWGSGANTGELFF. The CDR3 DNA reads TGCGCCAGCACATGGGGGAGCGGGGCCAACACCGGGGAGCTGTTTTTT.

V usage is TRBV29-1 and J usage is TRBJ1-2; TRBD1 is a possible D gene (5 bases). The CDR3 is made up of 15 amino acids. Germline V lookup: CDR1 SQVTM, CDR2 ANQGSEA. V lost 4 bases, J lost 8 bases, and 23 bases lay in between. The CDR3 is CSVVTLRLGAGGYTF. CDR3 coding DNA: TGCAGCGTTGTTACCCTGCGGCTGGGTGCAGGGGGCTACACCTTC.

The V and J genes are TRBV10-1 and TRBJ1-4; TRBD1 aligns across 9 bases. This CDR3 is built from 15 residues. Germline assignment: CDR1 WNHNN and CDR2 SYGVQD (reference sequence). Germline trimming cut 2 bases from V and 8 bases from J; bases unmatched to any gene: 6. The DNA of the CDR3 is TGCGCCAGCAGTGAGGCTCCGGGACAGGGCGAAAAACTGTTTTTT. Translation gives CASSEAPGQGEKLFF.

V gene TRBV30 combines with J gene TRBJ1-4, with no clear D. The CDR3 has 13 residues. Germline lookup yields CDR1 GTSNPN and CDR2 SVGIG (reference sequence). V gave up 1 base and J gave up 6 bases, with 9 bases separating them. CDR3 in DNA: TGTGCCTGGAGTGGGTTAGCAGATGAAAAACTGTTTTTT. This gives the protein CAWSGLADEKLFF.

The V gene is TRBV7-3, the J gene TRBJ2-1, with unresolved D. Trimming took 2 bases from V and 0 from J, leaving 8 bases between them. CDR3 size: 15 residues. CDR1 and CDR2 from the germline V gene are SGHTA and FQGTGA. CDR3 coding DNA: TGTGCCAGCAGCTTAGATTCGAGCTCCTACAATGAGCAGTTCTTC. Translated: CASSLDSSSYNEQFF.

The rearrangement links TRBV5-1 to TRBJ1-3; 9 bases align to TRBD1. From germline, CDR1 is SGHRS and CDR2 YFSETQ. CDR3 length equals 16 residues. With 0 bases clipped from V and 2 bases from J, the junction kept 3 bases outside the gene matches. The CDR3 protein is CASSLGGQGAGNTIYF. The DNA for the CDR3 is TGCGCCAGCAGCTTGGGGGGACAGGGTGCTGGAAACACCATATATTTT.

This chain connects TRBV6-5 to TRBJ2-2; D is undetermined. CDR3 length: 14 residues. Germline CDR1 is MNHEY and CDR2 is SVGAGI. CDR3 region: CATQTPLNTGELFF. The CDR3 nucleotides are TGTGCAACCCAGACACCCCTTAACACCGGGGAGCTGTTTTTT.

V is TRBV25-1 and J is TRBJ1-4; D gene ambiguous. Per germline, CDR1 MGHDK and CDR2 SYGVNS. Trimming took off 4 bases at V and 8 bases at J, with 17 bases between the two ends. This CDR3 is built from 15 residues. The CDR3: CASSVSGSAGEKLFF. As DNA, the CDR3 is TGTGCCAGCAGTGTATCCGGGTCCGCGGGGGAAAAACTGTTTTTT.

The chain has TRBV5-4 and TRBJ2-1; the D gene is possibly TRBD2 (6 bases). Trimming took off 0 bases at V and 0 bases at J, with 10 bases between the two ends. The CDR3 extends over 16 amino acids. Germline V gene lookup returns CDR1 SGHNT and CDR2 YYREEE (reference sequence). CDR3 sequence: CASSLAGGASYNEQFF. The CDR3 nucleotides are TGTGCCAGCAGCTTGGCCGGCGGGGCCTCCTACAATGAGCAGTTCTTC.

This clone was seen a handful of times. The J gene is TRBJ2-2, the V gene TRBV5-1; 8 positions agree with TRBD2. Germline CDR1 reads SGHRS; CDR2 reads YFSETQ. This CDR3 is 16 amino acids long. The junction had 4 bases not matched to a gene; V was cut back by 0 bases and J by 3 bases. CDR3 region: CASSLEPAGDTGELFF. CDR3 sequence (DNA): TGCGCCAGCAGCTTGGAGCCAGCGGGGGACACCGGGGAGCTGTTTTTT.

The chain employs TRBV3-1 (or the pseudogene TRBV3-2) and TRBJ2-1; TRBD2 agrees at 10 bases. The V segment lost 0 bases and the J segment 7 bases; nucleotides outside the gene matches: 0. Germline values: CDR1 LGHDT, CDR2 YNNKEL (reference sequence). This CDR3 has 14 residues. The CDR3 here is CASSQEAGGNEQFF. The DNA for the CDR3 is TGTGCCAGCAGCCAAGAAGCGGGAGGGAATGAGCAGTTCTTC.

The DNA of the CDR3 is TGCGCCAGCAGCTTACAGGGGGCCACCTACAATGAGCAGTTCTTC. It yields the protein CASSLQGATYNEQFF. The rearrangement links TRBV5-1 to TRBJ2-1; 9 bases align to TRBD1. The junction had 2 bases not matched to a gene; V was cut back by 2 bases and J by 2 bases. This CDR3 has 15 amino acids. CDR1 is SGHRS, CDR2 YFSETQ, per germline.

The chain combines TRBV29-1 with TRBJ2-7; 8 bases match TRBD1. Germline V gene lookup returns CDR1 SQVTM and CDR2 ANQGSEA. Losses at the gene ends were 3 bases for V and 2 bases for J; bases not matched to a gene: 6. The CDR3 runs to 14 residues. The CDR3 loop is CSVDTTGATYEQYF. In nucleotides, the CDR3 is TGCAGCGTTGATACGACAGGGGCTACCTACGAGCAGTACTTC.

The V and J genes are TRBV6-1 and TRBJ2-3; D call uncertain. The CDR3 contains 17 residues. The germline V and J ends were trimmed by 2 bases and 2 bases, with 17 bases remaining between them. The germline V gene has CDR1 MNHNS and CDR2 SASEGT. DNA for the CDR3: TGTGCCAGCAGTGAACAGGTGGTGCGCGACCCCACAGATACGCAGTATTTT. This codes for CASSEQVVRDPTDTQYF.

The gene calls are TRBV10-3 and TRBJ1-4; tentatively, D is TRBD1 (6 bases). This CDR3 spans 14 amino acids. With 11 bases removed from V and 0 bases from J, the gap between germline ends came to 13 bases. Germline V gene data show CDR1 as ENHRY and CDR2 as SYGVKD. The CDR3 protein is CASGESATNEKLFF. In DNA, the CDR3 is TGTGCCTCAGGGGAGAGTGCAACTAATGAAAAACTGTTTTTT.

The V call is TRBV29-1, the J call TRBJ2-2; tentative D call: TRBD1 (6 bases). Germline lookup yields CDR1 SQVTM and CDR2 ANQGSEA. V lost 7 bases and J lost 4, with 19 bases in between. The CDR3 extends over 15 amino acids. CDR3 nucleotide sequence: TGCAGCGCCCGGACTGGGGGCAAGGGCACCGGGGAGCTGTTTTTT. Residues: CSARTGGKGTGELFF.

The chain carries TRBV2 and TRBJ1-5; 8 bases are a match to TRBD1. Trimming removed 5 bases from V and 11 bases from J; junction bases left unmatched: 17. Germline values: CDR1 SNHLY, CDR2 FYNNEI. The CDR3 runs 16 residues. The CDR3 coding sequence is TGTGCCAGCAGTCTCCCCTGGACAGGGCGCCCTGGTACCCAGCATTTT. Protein product: CASSLPWTGRPGTQHF.

The chain links TRBV5-1 to TRBJ1-4, with 7 positions matching TRBD1. Germline values: CDR1 SGHRS, CDR2 YFSETQ. The CDR3 has 14 amino acids. V lost 4 bases and J lost 3; bases outside the gene matches: 3. CDR3 amino acids: CASSGDRPNEKLFF. The CDR3 DNA sequence: TGCGCCAGCAGCGGGGACAGACCTAATGAAAAACTGTTTTTT.

The rearrangement uses TRBV7-9 and TRBJ1-4; D call uncertain. Looked up from germline, CDR1 is SEHNR and CDR2 is FQNEAQ (reference sequence). The V end was cut by 5 bases, the J end by 8 bases, with 24 bases between. This CDR3 has 17 amino acids. DNA of the CDR3: TGTGCCAGCAGCCATTTGGGAGAGGGCCAGCCCGGAGAAAAACTGTTTTTT. Translated, it gives CASSHLGEGQPGEKLFF.

The chain is built from TRBV19 and TRBJ1-4, with 10 bases lining up with TRBD1. The V segment lost 5 bases and the J segment 7 bases; nucleotides outside the gene matches: 7. Germline V gene lookup returns CDR1 LNHDA and CDR2 SQIVND (reference sequence). CDR3 length: 15 amino acids. In DNA, the CDR3 is TGTGCCAGTAGTCCTTGGACAGGGGGGACTGAAAAACTGTTTTTT. Translation gives CASSPWTGGTEKLFF.

This chain joins TRBV6-5 and TRBJ1-4; 7 bases line up with TRBD1. CDR3 length equals 16 residues. V dropped 4 bases and J dropped 5; count of bases not matched to a gene: 10. Germline V gene lookup returns CDR1 MNHEY and CDR2 SVGAGI. CDR3 nucleotide sequence: TGTGCCAGCAGTTCCGATGCGACAGGGTTCAATGAAAAACTGTTTTTT. Amino acid sequence: CASSSDATGFNEKLFF.